This TCR beta chain derives from a study of brain T cells in children with intractable seizures. Regarding the study as a whole: Absence of clones before surgery may stem from lower sequencing depth.

Surgery cases with the highest brain T cell transcript signatures were chosen for sequencing. TCRdb keeps only in-frame clones here, not all; method: immunoSEQ multiplex PCR. Of about 64,000 clones listed, around 96% are singletons. The CDR3 is made up of 15 amino acids. Germline lookup yields CDR1 SGDLS and CDR2 YYNGEE. Trimming took off 0 bases at V and 6 bases at J, with 13 bases between the two ends. Turning to this clone: Its antigen is not identified.

The chain is built from TRBV9 and TRBJ2-1; D possibly corresponds to TRBD2 (6 bases). The starting material was peripheral blood, obtained at surgery. This sequence originates from a boy in the first two years of life with focal cortical dysplasia and intractable seizures. The DNA for the CDR3 is TGTGCCAGCAGCGTAGGGCTGGGGCGGGGCAATGAGCAGTTCTTC. Residues: CASSVGLGRGNEQFF.